The 23 T cell receptor beta chains reported below all come from one sample, sequenced in a study of OX40 agonist ivuxolimab in advanced cancers. Libraries were prepared by immunoSEQ multiplex PCR; TCRdb keeps only in-frame clonotypes and omits some of them. Among tens of thousands of clones, about nine tenths were seen once, and the ten largest hold over 3.5%. Source: CD4+ or CD8+ T cells sorted from blood, taken in a trial of the OX40 agonist ivuxolimab. The receptors stem from an adult with an advanced solid tumor such as melanoma, head and neck, liver or kidney cancer.

The rearrangement links TRBV13 to TRBJ1-2; TRBD1 matches 7 bases. Germline assignment: CDR1 PRHDT and CDR2 FYEKMQ (reference sequence). This CDR3 comprises 15 residues. V shed 4 bases, J shed 6 bases, and the junction held 11 bases outside the gene matches. The CDR3 DNA reads TGTGCCAGCAGCTCGACCGACAGGGTACAGGATGGCTACACCTTC. Translating gives CASSSTDRVQDGYTF.

This chain connects TRBV7-9 to TRBJ2-7; no clear D gene. The V gene's germline CDR1 is SEHNR and CDR2 FQNEAQ (reference sequence). Trimming shortened V by 10 bases and J by 2 bases, and 6 bases separated the two germline ends. The CDR3 length is 10 residues. This CDR3 reads CATGPYEQYF. In DNA, the CDR3 is TGTGCCACCGGCCCCTACGAGCAGTACTTC. Using reference TRBV7-9 and TRBJ2-7 for the parts outside the CDR3, the full variable domain is DTGVSQNPRHKITKRGQNVTFRCDPISEHNRLYWYRQTLGQGPEFLTYFQNEAQLEKSRLLSDRFSAERPKGSFSTLEIQRTEQGDSAMYLCATGPYEQYFGPGTRLTVT.

The chain combines TRBV4-1 with TRBJ2-3; D ambiguous. V was trimmed by 0 bases and J by 4 bases, leaving 8 bases between them. The CDR3 sequence is 14 residues long. From germline, CDR1 is MGHRA and CDR2 YSYEKL. CDR3 nucleotide sequence: TGCGCCAGCAGCCAAGAATGGCCGGCAGATACGCAGTATTTT. Translating it yields CASSQEWPADTQYF.

The chain joins TRBV4-1 to TRBJ2-1; 9 bases align to TRBD2. There are 15 residues in the CDR3. Germline CDR1 MGHRA, CDR2 YSYEKL. V was clipped by 1 base and J by 4 bases; unmatched bases: 2. This CDR3 reads CASSQVSGGYNEQFF. The CDR3 nucleotides read TGCGCCAGCAGCCAAGTTAGCGGGGGTTACAATGAGCAGTTCTTC.

This clone has only a few counts. This sequence joins TRBV6-1 and TRBJ2-7; 7 positions agree with TRBD2. CDR1 is MNHNS, CDR2 SASEGT, per germline. The junction had 9 bases not matched to a gene; V was cut back by 3 bases and J by 7 bases. The CDR3 is made up of 14 amino acids. For the CDR3, the DNA is TGTGCCAGCAGTGACAGCTCCCCGGGAGGAGAGCAGTACGTC. It yields the protein CASSDSSPGGEQYV.

V usage is TRBV7-6 and J usage is TRBJ2-7, with 8 bases identical to TRBD1. This CDR3 contains 14 residues. CDR1 is SGHVS, CDR2 FNYEAQ, per germline. The trim removed 8 bases at V and 5 bases at J, leaving 11 bases unmatched. This chain's CDR3 is CASAAGTGPNEQYF. As DNA, the CDR3 is TGTGCCAGCGCCGCGGGGACAGGACCCAACGAGCAGTACTTC.

The rearrangement joins TRBV13 to TRBJ1-1; D uncertain. There are 15 residues in the CDR3. The ends were cut back, 0 bases at V and 3 bases at J, with 11 bases in the middle. Per germline, CDR1 PRHDT and CDR2 FYEKMQ (reference sequence). The CDR3 nucleotides are TGTGCCAGCAGCTTAGGCCCGGAGGGTGACACTGAAGCTTTCTTT. This encodes CASSLGPEGDTEAFF.

This clone was seen a single time. The rearrangement uses TRBV7-3 and TRBJ2-3, with D tentatively TRBD2 (6 bases). V was trimmed by 3 bases and J by 5 bases, leaving 27 bases between them. The length of the CDR3 is 19 residues. CDR1 and CDR2 (germline): SGHTA, FQGTGA. The CDR3 DNA reads as TGTGCCAGCAGCTTTTTCCCTCCCGCGGCGGGGAGAAACGAAGATACGCAGTATTTT. This encodes CASSFFPPAAGRNEDTQYF.

The chain employs TRBV7-3 and TRBJ2-2; D is unresolved. The CDR3 has 12 amino acids. Germline-derived CDR1 and CDR2 are SGHTA and FQGTGA. Between the trimmed V and J ends, which lost 3 bases and 6 bases, there was a span of 5 bases. The CDR3 coding sequence is TGTGCCAGCAGCTTCGAGCCCGGGGAGCTGTTTTTT. It encodes CASSFEPGELFF.

Written as DNA, the CDR3 is TGTGCCAGCAGCCAGGCTTTTAACTATGGCTACACCTTC. This gives the protein CASSQAFNYGYTF. V usage is TRBV9 and J usage is TRBJ1-2; the D is unclear. This CDR3 region has 13 residues. CDR1 and CDR2 from the germline V gene are SGDLS and YYNGEE. The V and J ends lost 4 bases and 1 base respectively, with 8 bases between them. Filled out from reference TRBV9 and TRBJ1-2, the complete variable domain reads DSGVTQTPKHLITATGQRVTLRCSPRSGDLSVYWYQQSLDQGLQFLIQYYNGEERAKGNILERFSAQQFPDLHSELNLSSLELGDSALYFCASSQAFNYGYTFGSGTRLTVV.

The chain links TRBV7-8 to TRBJ2-1; 8 bases are shared with TRBD2. The CDR3 extends over 13 amino acids. Germline V gives CDR1 SGHVS, CDR2 FQNEAQ. Losses at the gene ends were 5 bases for V and 3 bases for J; bases not matched to a gene: 0. In nucleotides, the CDR3 is TGTGCCAGCAGCCGGGAGGGCTACAATGAGCAGTTCTTC. Its translation is CASSREGYNEQFF.

V is TRBV6-5 and J is TRBJ1-3, with no clear D. With 2 bases removed from V and 0 bases from J, the gap between germline ends came to 2 bases. CDR1 MNHEY and CDR2 SVGAGI come from the germline V gene. CDR3 length: 13 amino acids. The chain's CDR3 is CASSYISGNTIYF. In nucleotides, the CDR3 is TGTGCCAGCAGTTACATCTCTGGAAACACCATATATTTT.

The gene calls are TRBV7-9 and TRBJ2-3, with 8 positions matching TRBD2. Unmatched junction bases numbered 7, after V lost 4 bases and J lost 1 base. There are 16 residues in the CDR3. In germline, CDR1 is SEHNR, CDR2 FQNEAQ (reference sequence). The CDR3 loop reads CASSSWTSSGTDTQYF. In DNA form, the CDR3 reads TGTGCCAGCAGCTCATGGACTAGCAGTGGCACAGATACGCAGTATTTT.

The chain joins TRBV5-1 to TRBJ2-7, with no clear D. Trimming cost V 0 bases and J 2 bases, with 6 bases left between them. CDR3 size: 13 residues. CDR1 and CDR2 (germline): SGHRS, YFSETQ. Here the CDR3 reads CASSLGIAYEQYF. CDR3 nucleotide sequence: TGCGCCAGCAGCTTGGGGATCGCCTACGAGCAGTACTTC.

This chain links TRBV28 with TRBJ1-5, with D hard to call. CDR1 and CDR2 (germline): MDHEN, SYDVKM. Trimming left V 2 bases short and J 4 bases short, with 12 bases between. The CDR3 sequence is 15 residues long. The CDR3 coding sequence is TGTGCCAGCAGTTTACCCGGGGATGGGAATCAGCCCCAGCATTTT. Amino acid sequence: CASSLPGDGNQPQHF.

In this sample, this clone turned up a few times. The V call is TRBV28, the J call TRBJ1-2; no clear D. CDR1 and CDR2 from the germline V gene are MDHEN and SYDVKM. This CDR3 region has 15 residues. Trimming removed 5 bases from V and 3 bases from J, with 16 bases in between. In DNA, the CDR3 is TGTGCCAGCAGTCCCGAAATGGACGGATACTATGGCTACACCTTC. It is translated as CASSPEMDGYYGYTF.

This chain connects TRBV27 to TRBJ2-7; perhaps D is TRBD1 or TRBD2 (5 bases each). The CDR3 is 11 residues long. Trimming pared 5 bases from V and 3 bases from J, leaving 5 bases between. The germline CDR1 and CDR2 sequences are MNHEY and SMNVEV (reference sequence). CDR3 DNA sequence: TGTGCCAGCAGTGGGGGCTACGAGCAGTACTTC. It encodes CASSGGYEQYF.

This clone was seen just once. This rearrangement joins TRBV6-5 to TRBJ1-2, with D maybe TRBD1 (5 bases). This CDR3 has 15 amino acids. V was trimmed by 0 bases and J by 4 bases, leaving 12 bases between them. Germline V gene sequence: CDR1 MNHEY, CDR2 SVGAGI. CDR3: CASSYSSGRLYGYTF. The CDR3 DNA sequence: TGTGCCAGCAGTTACTCGTCGGGACGTCTCTATGGCTACACCTTC.

This chain joins TRBV7-8 and TRBJ2-2; 8 bases are a match to TRBD1. V gave up 7 bases and J gave up 6 bases; unmatched junction bases: 7. Per the germline V gene, CDR1 is SGHVS and CDR2 is FQNEAQ. CDR3 size: 14 residues. The CDR3 sequence is CASNPDRGAGELFF. The CDR3, as DNA: TGTGCCAGCAACCCTGACAGGGGAGCCGGGGAGCTGTTTTTT.

Here the CDR3 reads CATSTEYNSYYEQYF. The CDR3 coding sequence is TGTGCCACCAGCACCGAGTACAACTCCTACTACGAGCAGTACTTC. The chain couples TRBV15 to TRBJ2-7; D ambiguous. The V gene lost 4 bases and the J gene lost 3 bases, with 16 bases spanning the gap. The CDR3 has 15 residues. Germline CDR1 and CDR2: LNHNV and YYDKDF (reference sequence).

The chain combines TRBV5-4 with TRBJ2-3, with TRBD2 matching over 9 bases. The length of the CDR3 is 14 residues. The germline gives CDR1 SGHNT, CDR2 YYREEE (reference sequence). The ends lost 9 bases at V and 1 base at J; junction bases unmatched: 6. CDR3 in amino acids: CAIFSGGGTDTQYF. The CDR3 bases are TGTGCCATCTTTAGCGGGGGTGGCACAGATACGCAGTATTTT.

The chain couples TRBV11-2 to TRBJ2-2; 8 nucleotides line up with TRBD2. V dropped 5 bases and J dropped 4; count of bases not matched to a gene: 9. This CDR3 has 16 residues. The germline V gene encodes CDR1 SGHAT and CDR2 FQNNGV. The CDR3 DNA sequence: TGTGCCAGCAGCAACGAGGTGCTAGCGGGCACCGGGGAGCTGTTTTTT. Protein product: CASSNEVLAGTGELFF.

This chain uses TRBV4-3 with TRBJ2-1; no clear D. The V gene lost 1 base and the J gene lost 0 bases, with 7 bases spanning the gap. CDR1 LGHNA and CDR2 YSLEER come from the germline V gene. This CDR3 comprises 15 residues. In DNA form, the CDR3 reads TGCGCCAGCAGCCAAGCAACGAGCTCCTACAATGAGCAGTTCTTC. Translation: CASSQATSSYNEQFF.